A selection of T cell receptor beta chains follows, all from one sample in a study of beta chain features in type 1 diabetes. The assay was immunoSEQ multiplex PCR, and TCRdb's table has in-frame clones only and misses some. Among around 430,000 clones listed, 30% were seen once. Specimen: naive CD4+ T cells from blood. The receptors were gathered from a man between 18 and 29 years old in good health. The CDR3 runs from the conserved cysteine through the conserved F or W. The D gene is left open where the match is weak. Size values are once, few and many counts, or a class for expanded clones, and some rows have none.

TRBJ2-7,TRBD2,TRBV6-1,few,TGTGCCAGCCAAGTCATTAGCGGGAGGCCTTACGAGCAGTACTTC,CASQVISGRPYEQYF
TRBJ2-2,TRBD2,TRBV7-9,-,TGTGCCAGCAGCGGAGGACTAGCGGGAGCCGGGGAGCTGTTTTTT,CASSGGLAGAGELFF
TRBJ1-4,TRBD1,TRBV7-2,few,TGTGCCAGCAGCGAGGGACAGGGGGCGTTGGAAAAACTGTTTTTT,CASSEGQGALEKLFF
TRBJ1-3,TRBD1,TRBV4-1,-,TGCGCCAGCAGCCAACCGGGACAGGGAAGAAACACCATATATTTT,CASSQPGQGRNTIYF
TRBJ1-4,-,TRBV30,few,TGTGCCTGGAGTGTCCGGCCCTATGAAAAACTGTTTTTT,CAWSVRPYEKLFF
TRBJ2-1,TRBD2,TRBV29-1,-,TGCAGTGGGACTAGCGGGAGTATTAACAATGAGCAGTTCTTC,CSGTSGSINNEQFF
TRBJ1-1,-,TRBV2,-,TGTGCCAGCAGTGACGAGGCGAACACTGAAGCTTTCTTT,CASSDEANTEAFF
TRBJ1-1,-,TRBV7-2,few,TGTGCCAGCAGCTTAGTTCACGGTGAAGCTTTCTTT,CASSLVHGEAFF
TRBJ2-5,-,TRBV20-1,-,TGCAGTGCTGGGACCCAGGGAAGGTACTTC,CSAGTQGRYF
TRBJ2-1,TRBD2,TRBV5-4,few,TGTGCCAGCAGCGGACTAGACGGTGAGCAGTTCTTC,CASSGLDGEQFF
TRBJ2-3,-,TRBV28,-,TGTGCCAGCCCAGGGCCAGATACGCAGTATTTT,CASPGPDTQYF
TRBJ2-7,TRBD1,TRBV30,few,TGTGCCTGGAGTGTGGGACAGGGCCTGTACGAGCAGTACTTC,CAWSVGQGLYEQYF
TRBJ2-1,-,TRBV30,-,TGTGCCTGGAGGACGAGCGGGCGCCCCCAGTTCTTC,CAWRTSGRPQFF
TRBJ2-1,-,TRBV7-2,-,TGTGCCAGCAGCTTTTACCGGGTCGATGAGCAGTTCTTC,CASSFYRVDEQFF
TRBJ1-2,-,TRBV9,few,TGTGCCAGCAGCGTAGTGCAGGGAGGCTACACCTTC,CASSVVQGGYTF
TRBJ2-5,-,TRBV7-6,once,TGTGCCAGCAGCTTCTCTCAAGAGACCCAGTACTTC,CASSFSQETQYF
TRBJ1-4,-,TRBV2,few,TGTGCCAGCAGTGGGAGGAGGAAGGAAAAACTGTTTTTT,CASSGRRKEKLFF
TRBJ2-7,TRBD2,TRBV11-2,-,TGTGCCAGCAGAACCATAGCGGGACCCTACGAGCAGTACTTC,CASRTIAGPYEQYF
TRBJ2-5,-,TRBV7-9,few,TGTGCCAGCAGCTCCGGGGAGACCCAGTACTTC,CASSSGETQYF
TRBJ2-1,TRBD1,TRBV27,few,TGTGCCAGCAGTTTACAGGGGGCTGGGAATGAGCAGTTCTTC,CASSLQGAGNEQFF
TRBJ2-3,-,TRBV6-1,-,TGTGCCAGCAGTGAAGTCCGGCGCACAGATACGCAGTATTTT,CASSEVRRTDTQYF
TRBJ2-3,-,TRBV7-2,-,TGTGCCAGCAGCTTGGGGTCAAGCCCCTCTAGCACAGATACGCAGTATTTT,CASSLGSSPSSTDTQYF
TRBJ1-5,TRBD1,TRBV29-1,few,TGCAGCGTGGGACAGGGTAATCAGCCCCAGCATTTT,CSVGQGNQPQHF
TRBJ2-6,-,TRBV19,-,TGTGCCAGTAGTATGCCCCAGGGGCTCGGGGCCAACGTCCTGACTTTC,CASSMPQGLGANVLTF
TRBJ2-5,TRBD1,TRBV28,-,TGTGCCAGCAGTCGACAGGGCGCGGAGACCCAGTACTTC,CASSRQGAETQYF
TRBJ2-7,TRBD2,TRBV28,-,TGTGCCAGCATTACAGCGGGAGGGCCGGCGAACGAGCAGTACTTC,CASITAGGPANEQYF
TRBJ2-3,-,TRBV30,-,TGTGCCTGGAGGGGGGCTGCCGGGGCGCAGTATTTT,CAWRGAAGAQYF
TRBJ2-1,-,TRBV11-2,-,TGTGCCAGCAGCCAGGGACCGAACAATGAGCAGTTCTTC,CASSQGPNNEQFF
TRBJ2-6,-,TRBV9,-,TGTGCCAGCAGCGTACCTACAGGGAGCGGGGCCAACGTCCTGACTTTC,CASSVPTGSGANVLTF
TRBJ1-2,-,TRBV9,few,TGTGCCAGCGGGAGAAATGGGGGCGCTGGCTACACCTTC,CASGRNGGAGYTF
TRBJ2-5,TRBD2,TRBV7-3,-,TGTGCCAGCAGCTTTGGACGGGAGGAACAAGAGACCCAGTACTTC,CASSFGREEQETQYF
TRBJ1-2,-,TRBV4-3,-,TGCGCCAGCAGCCAGGGCCCGACAGGATATGGCTACACCTTC,CASSQGPTGYGYTF
TRBJ2-1,-,TRBV7-2,few,TGTGCCAGCAGCTATGGGGCAGGTCACAATGAGCAGTTCTTC,CASSYGAGHNEQFF
TRBJ2-7,-,TRBV29-1,few,TGCAGCGTTGATGTTTGGTCAGGGGCCGAGCAGTACTTC,CSVDVWSGAEQYF
TRBJ2-7,-,TRBV10-3,-,TGTGCCATCAGTGAGGGGAGGCACGAGCAGTACTTC,CAISEGRHEQYF
TRBJ2-7,-,TRBV29-1,few,TGCAGCGTTGAAGGCGCGGGGGCAGAAAACGAGCAGTACTTC,CSVEGAGAENEQYF
TRBJ1-1,TRBD1,TRBV2,few,TGTGCCAGCAGTTTGGCCATGACAGGGATAACAGCTTTCTTT,CASSLAMTGITAFF
TRBJ1-1,-,TRBV10-3,few,TGTGCCATCAGTGCGGCGGGGCGAGGTTGGAAGAACACTGAAGCTTTCTTT,CAISAAGRGWKNTEAFF
TRBJ1-2,TRBD1,TRBV7-2,few,TGTGCCAGCAGACACCGGGACAGCTATGGCTACACCTTC,CASRHRDSYGYTF
TRBJ1-2,TRBD1,TRBV29-1,-,TGCAGCGTTGGGACAGGGGGCGATGGCTACACCTTC,CSVGTGGDGYTF
TRBJ2-6,-,TRBV7-9,few,TGTGCCAGCAGCTCGAGGGCCTCTGGGGCCAACGTCCTGACTTTC,CASSSRASGANVLTF
TRBJ2-1,-,TRBV29-1,-,TGCAGCGTTGAAGAATCGGGTCTAACCTACAATGAGCAGTTCTTC,CSVEESGLTYNEQFF
TRBJ1-2,-,TRBV25-1,few,TGTGCCAGCAGTGAACAAGGTGGCTATGGCTACACCTTC,CASSEQGGYGYTF
TRBJ2-2,-,TRBV25-1,few,TGTGCCAGCAGTGGGCCTAGACCCAACACCGGGGAGCTGTTTTTT,CASSGPRPNTGELFF
TRBJ2-1,TRBD2,TRBV15,-,TGTGCCACCAGCAGAGATAGATTCGGAACTAGCGGGATCAATGAGCAGTTCTTC,CATSRDRFGTSGINEQFF
TRBJ2-1,-,TRBV7-3,few,TGTGCCAGCAGCTCGGGACGCTACAATGAGCAGTTCTTC,CASSSGRYNEQFF
TRBJ2-3,-,TRBV2,few,TGTGCCAGCAGTGAAGGCACAGATACGCAGTATTTT,CASSEGTDTQYF
TRBJ1-2,-,TRBV11-2,-,TGTGCCAGCAGCTTGATCGGGATGTGGCCAAGGGACTACACCTTC,CASSLIGMWPRDYTF
TRBJ2-3,TRBD2,TRBV9,few,TGTGCCAGCAGCGTGAGTCTAGCGGGAGGTCCCCACACAGATACGCAGTATTTT,CASSVSLAGGPHTDTQYF
TRBJ2-1,TRBD2,TRBV4-2,-,TGTGCCAGCAGCCAAGTTGGGACTAGCGGGATTAATGAGCAGTTCTTC,CASSQVGTSGINEQFF
TRBJ2-3,-,TRBV4-1,few,TGCGCCAGCAGCCAAAGCCCAGATACGCAGTATTTT,CASSQSPDTQYF